This record concerns one T cell receptor (beta chain) sequence. Its antigen is undetermined. Every isolated RNA sample was fully reverse transcribed, so sequencing captured expressed TCRB transcripts. Assay: immunoSEQ multiplex PCR; the TCRdb copy retains only in-frame clones and omits some. The table shows 250,000 to 350,000 clones, with 14% occurring only once. It was via CD45RO/CCR7/CD25/CD127/CD95/CD27 that CD4+ naive, central memory, regulatory and stem cell-like memory cells were sorted. This entry comes from a study of beta chain features in type 1 diabetes. The wider study: Sorted cells numbering around 110,000,000 were examined across all samples. Study results and caveats: The study found moderately but significantly shorter TCRB CDR3s in all four CD4+ subsets of Type 1 diabetes patients.

Germline CDR1 is SGDLS and CDR2 is YYNGEE. This CDR3 is 15 amino acids long. V shed 2 bases, J shed 0 bases, and the junction held 3 bases outside the gene matches. This receptor was obtained from a man aged 25 to 40 in good health. Sequencing was carried out using central memory CD4+ T cells from blood. The V gene is TRBV9, the J gene TRBJ1-2; TRBD1 aligns across 8 bases. CDR3 amino acids: CASSVTQGANYGYTF. DNA for the CDR3: TGTGCCAGCAGCGTTACACAGGGGGCTAACTATGGCTACACCTTC.